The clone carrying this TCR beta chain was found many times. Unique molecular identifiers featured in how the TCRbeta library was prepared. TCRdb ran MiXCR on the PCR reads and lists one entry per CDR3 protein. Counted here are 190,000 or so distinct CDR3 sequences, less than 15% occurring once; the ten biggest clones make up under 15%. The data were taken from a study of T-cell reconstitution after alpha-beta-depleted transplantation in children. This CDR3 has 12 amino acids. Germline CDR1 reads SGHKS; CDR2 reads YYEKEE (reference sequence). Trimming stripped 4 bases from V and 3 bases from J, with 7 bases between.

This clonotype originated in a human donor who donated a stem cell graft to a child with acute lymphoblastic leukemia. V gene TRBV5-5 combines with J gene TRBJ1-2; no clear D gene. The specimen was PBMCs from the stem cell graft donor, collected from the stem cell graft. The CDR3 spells CASSTVDYGYTF. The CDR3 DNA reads TGTGCCAGCAGCACGGTAGACTATGGCTACACCTTC.